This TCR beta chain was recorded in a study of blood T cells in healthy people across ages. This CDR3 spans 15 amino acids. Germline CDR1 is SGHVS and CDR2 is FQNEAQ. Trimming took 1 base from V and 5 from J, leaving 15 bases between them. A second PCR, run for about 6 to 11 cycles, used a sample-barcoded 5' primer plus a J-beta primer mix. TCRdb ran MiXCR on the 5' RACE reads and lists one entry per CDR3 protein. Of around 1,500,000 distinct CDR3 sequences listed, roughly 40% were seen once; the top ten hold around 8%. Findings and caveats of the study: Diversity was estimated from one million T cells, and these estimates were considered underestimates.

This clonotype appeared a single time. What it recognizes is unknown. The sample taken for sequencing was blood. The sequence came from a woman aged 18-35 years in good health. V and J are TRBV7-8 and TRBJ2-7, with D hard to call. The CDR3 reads CASSLVSLDDDEQYF. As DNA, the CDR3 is TGTGCCAGCAGCTTAGTATCCCTGGACGACGACGAGCAGTACTTC.